What follows describes a single T cell receptor (beta chain). One junction end does not reproduce the germline sequence, and a read error may be involved. Germline V gene lookup returns CDR1 KGHSH and CDR2 LQKENI. CDR3 length: 13 residues. The data belong to a study of CD8 T cells in Susac syndrome. It was with random hexamers that about 0.45 to 1 ug RNA was reverse transcribed. Amplification of the TCR beta CDR3 was carried out by immunoSEQ multiplex PCR, which spanned a total of 54 Vbeta and 13 Jbeta segments. TCRdb used MiXCR to reprocess the immunoSEQ multiplex PCR reads, holding one entry per CDR3 protein. The sample has about 250,000 distinct CDR3 sequences, 85% to 95% seen once; the top ten hold less than 0.075%.

This receptor was taken from a human donor with multiple sclerosis. The V gene is TRBV18, the J gene TRBJ1-2, with D perhaps TRBD1 (5 bases). Sequenced material: CD4+ T cells from PBMCs. The CDR3 coding sequence is TGTGCCGGCTCACCAGTACAAGGGGATGGCTACACCTTC. Amino acid sequence: CAGSPVQGDGYTF.